Shown below are 29 T cell receptor beta chains from a single sample sequenced in a study of T cells in Graves' hyperthyroidism and ophthalmopathy. There were TCR beta CDR3 regions amplified from RNA transcripts. Carried out on the TCR CDR3, a first-round RT-PCR used the HTBI primer set. TCRdb called the multiplex PCR reads again in MiXCR, with one record for every CDR3 protein. Here the sample spans almost 600,000 distinct CDR3 sequences, about 15% being singletons. The sequenced sample consisted of blood. The receptors stem from a woman in her 30s with Graves' hyperthyroidism that later progressed to Graves' ophthalmopathy.

This clonotype was counted many times. This chain connects TRBV7-9 to TRBJ1-1; 7 positions agree with TRBD1. The junction had 9 bases not matched to a gene; V was cut back by 5 bases and J by 0 bases. Germline CDR1 is SEHNR and CDR2 is FQNEAQ (reference sequence). This CDR3 spans 16 amino acids. CDR3 sequence reads: CASSAQGGTVNTEAFF. CDR3 nucleotides: TGTGCCAGCAGCGCTCAGGGAGGGACAGTGAACACTGAAGCTTTCTTT.

This rearrangement joins TRBV28 to TRBJ1-2; TRBD1 matches at 7 bases. This CDR3 is built from 14 residues. V shed 5 bases and J 1 base; nucleotides not matched to a gene: 4. The germline V gene encodes CDR1 MDHEN and CDR2 SYDVKM. CDR3 nucleotides: TGTGCCAGCAGTCTACAGGGGATTAACTATGGCTACACCTTC. As protein: CASSLQGINYGYTF.

This chain links TRBV25-1 with TRBJ1-1, with a possible D match to TRBD1 (6 bases). V gave up 10 bases and J gave up 1 base, with 13 bases separating them. The CDR3 runs to 13 residues. Germline V gene sequence: CDR1 MGHDK, CDR2 SYGVNS. Written as DNA, the CDR3 is TGTGCCACCCGAAGCAGGGGGAACACTGAAGCTTTCTTT. Translating it yields CATRSRGNTEAFF.

Ten or more counts support this clonotype. The chain carries TRBV12-3 or TRBV12-4 and TRBJ1-1; D gene uncertain. The CDR3 contains 13 residues. V shed 4 bases and J shed 2 bases, with 8 bases lying between them. The CDR3 protein is CASSSPGNTEAFF. The CDR3, as DNA: TGTGCCAGCAGTTCCCCGGGAAACACTGAAGCTTTCTTT.

The sample holds many counts of this clonotype. The chain recombines TRBV28 with TRBJ2-1; 9 bases line up with TRBD2. Germline CDR1 MDHEN, CDR2 SYDVKM. CDR3 length: 15 amino acids. V was clipped by 2 bases and J by 8 bases; unmatched bases: 7. DNA of the CDR3: TGTGCCAGCAGTTTAGAGGATAGCGGGAGTTATGAGCAGTTCTTC. Translated: CASSLEDSGSYEQFF.

The J gene is TRBJ2-5, the V gene TRBV29-1; 12 positions match TRBD2. The V gene's germline CDR1 is SQVTM and CDR2 ANQGSEA. Trimming took 0 bases from V and 5 from J; bases not matched to a gene: 7. The CDR3 totals 16 residues. CDR3 nucleotide sequence: TGCAGCGTTGAAGATCACGGACTAGCGGGATTTGAGACCCAGTACTTC. As protein: CSVEDHGLAGFETQYF.

Ten or more counts support this clonotype. The CDR3 bases are TGCAGTGCTAGCGGACTAGCGGGAGGGTCCTACGAGCAGTACTTC. Its protein is CSASGLAGGSYEQYF. The V call is TRBV20-1, the J call TRBJ2-7, with 15 positions matching TRBD2. V shed 3 bases and J 1 base; nucleotides not matched to a gene: 1. Germline V lookup: CDR1 DFQATT, CDR2 SNEGSKA (reference sequence). The CDR3 has 15 amino acids.

The chain recombines TRBV28 with TRBJ1-5; 11 bases line up with TRBD1. Germline V lookup: CDR1 MDHEN, CDR2 SYDVKM. V shed 4 bases, J shed 5 bases, and the junction held 10 bases outside the gene matches. CDR3 length equals 17 residues. CDR3 sequence reads: CASSSISGTGGDQPQHF. The DNA of the CDR3 is TGTGCCAGCAGTTCCATCTCCGGGACAGGGGGAGATCAGCCCCAGCATTTT.

This clonotype appeared many times. This sequence joins TRBV6-1 and TRBJ1-5; possibly TRBD1 for D (5 bases). The V and J ends lost 6 bases and 2 bases respectively, with 11 bases between them. CDR3 length equals 14 residues. The germline V gene encodes CDR1 MNHNS and CDR2 SASEGT. CDR3 sequence: CASRQGGGNQPQHF. The DNA for the CDR3 is TGTGCCAGCAGGCAGGGAGGGGGCAATCAGCCCCAGCATTTT.

The rearrangement links TRBV3-1 to TRBJ2-6; 8 bases are shared with TRBD2. This CDR3 has 18 amino acids. CDR1 and CDR2 from the germline V gene are LGHDT and YNNKEL (reference sequence). V lost 4 bases, J lost 2 bases, and 10 bases stayed unmatched. CDR3 in DNA: TGTGCCAGCAGCCCGCCGGGGACTAGGATGGCTGGGGCCAACGTCCTGACTTTC. Protein sequence: CASSPPGTRMAGANVLTF.

This clonotype was observed a few times. CDR3 DNA: TGTGCCAGCAGCGCCCAATCGAGGGAATCCGATACGCAGTATTTT. Its protein product is CASSAQSRESDTQYF. The chain links TRBV7-3 to TRBJ2-3, with D maybe TRBD2 (5 bases). CDR1 and CDR2 (germline): SGHTA, FQGTGA. This CDR3 region has 15 residues. Trimming pared 5 bases from V and 6 bases from J, leaving 18 bases between.

This clonotype came up many times. The chain is built from TRBV2 and TRBJ1-2; perhaps TRBD1 as D (5 bases). Germline-derived CDR1 and CDR2 are SNHLY and FYNNEI. Trimming took 6 bases from V and 5 from J, leaving 7 bases between them. The CDR3 has 11 residues. In DNA, the CDR3 is TGTGCCAGCAGGCAGGGATATGGCTACACCTTC. Translated, it gives CASRQGYGYTF.

This clonotype was counted many times. This chain links TRBV3-1 with TRBJ2-5; D not resolved. Trimming cost V 0 bases and J 1 base, with 9 bases left between them. The CDR3 runs to 15 residues. Germline V gene sequence: CDR1 LGHDT, CDR2 YNNKEL (reference sequence). The CDR3 region has the DNA TGTGCCAGCAGCCAAGATGGCGCGGCCCAAGAGACCCAGTACTTC. It specifies CASSQDGAAQETQYF.

This clonotype occurred a few times. The CDR3 coding sequence is TGTGCCACCAGCAGAGATTCTGGAAGGGAGACCCAGTACTTC. It is translated as CATSRDSGRETQYF. The V and J genes are TRBV15 and TRBJ2-5; no clear D gene. V was trimmed by 0 bases and J by 5 bases, leaving 10 bases between them. The germline gives CDR1 LNHNV, CDR2 YYDKDF (reference sequence). CDR3 length: 14 amino acids.

Here the CDR3 reads CASSAGLAGARQETQYF. The CDR3 DNA sequence: TGTGCCAGCAGTGCGGGACTAGCGGGAGCCCGCCAAGAGACCCAGTACTTC. The V and J genes are TRBV11-1 and TRBJ2-5; 14 nucleotides agree with TRBD2. The CDR3 is 17 amino acids. Germline loops: CDR1 SGHAT, CDR2 FQDESV (reference sequence). J lost 1 base, V lost 6 bases, and 7 bases had no gene match.

This clonotype was detected only a few times. CDR3 DNA sequence: TGCAGCGTCCCCAGGGTGGAGGGGGCTAATGAAAAACTGTTTTTT. This gives the protein CSVPRVEGANEKLFF. The chain uses TRBV29-1 and TRBJ1-4, with D perhaps matching TRBD1 (6 bases). This CDR3 has 15 amino acids. Germline V lookup: CDR1 SQVTM, CDR2 ANQGSEA. V lost 6 bases to trimming and J lost 3 bases, with 17 bases between them.

The table lists this clonotype with many counts. The CDR3 bases are TGTGCCAGCAGCTTAGGTTCCGGGAGGGCAGCAGGAGAGCAGTTCTTC. Translated: CASSLGSGRAAGEQFF. The chain links TRBV7-6 to TRBJ2-1, with 8 bases lining up with TRBD2. The CDR3 contains 16 residues. Looked up from germline, CDR1 is SGHVS and CDR2 is FNYEAQ. V shed 1 base, J shed 10 bases, and the junction held 12 bases outside the gene matches. Based on the CDR3 plus reference TRBV7-6 and TRBJ2-1, the full variable domain is GAGVSQSPRYKVTKRGQDVALRCDPISGHVSLYWYRQALGQGPEFLTYFNYEAQQDKSGLPNDRFSAERPEGSISTLTIQRTEQRDSAMYRCASSLGSGRAAGEQFFGPGTRLTVL.

This clonotype was observed at least ten times. Its ends do not fully match the called genes, so a read error is possible. The chain recombines TRBV5-1 with TRBJ2-1; 7 positions agree with TRBD1. The CDR3 sequence is 14 residues long. Germline V CDR1 and CDR2: SGHRS, YFSETQ. CDR3 DNA: TGTGCCAGCAGTCCCGGGACAGTCTACAATGAGCAGTTCTTC. This sequence encodes CASSPGTVYNEQFF.

This clonotype was found a few times. The rearrangement uses TRBV7-3 and TRBJ2-3; D tentatively reads TRBD1 or TRBD2 (5 bases each). Germline values: CDR1 SGHTA, CDR2 FQGTGA. This CDR3 is built from 13 residues. Deletions cut 5 bases from V and 6 bases from J, with 12 bases between. CDR3 sequence reads: CASSQGRVDTQYF. Written as DNA, the CDR3 is TGTGCCAGCAGCCAGGGACGGGTGGATACGCAGTATTTT.

The table lists this clonotype with many counts. This rearrangement joins TRBV3-1 to TRBJ1-2, with 10 bases fitting TRBD1. The germline CDR1 and CDR2 sequences are LGHDT and YNNKEL (reference sequence). The CDR3 is 20 residues long. The V and J ends lost 4 bases and 0 bases, in that order; junction bases with no gene match: 17. CDR3 residues: CASSPPGKYGTGVSNYGYTF. The CDR3 nucleotides are TGTGCCAGCAGCCCGCCGGGTAAATACGGGACAGGGGTCTCTAACTATGGCTACACCTTC.

This clonotype was counted many times. This chain joins TRBV6-1 and TRBJ2-7; D may correspond to TRBD1 or TRBD2 (5 bases each). The CDR3 contains 12 residues. Germline loops: CDR1 MNHNS, CDR2 SASEGT. The V gene lost 6 bases and the J gene lost 5 bases, with 11 bases spanning the gap. DNA of the CDR3: TGTGCCAGCAGGAGAGGGGATCACGAGCAGTACTTC. This encodes CASRRGDHEQYF.

The table lists this clonotype with many counts. The rearrangement joins TRBV12-5 to TRBJ2-5; D is unclear. The V gene's germline CDR1 is LGHNT and CDR2 FRNRAP. The CDR3 totals 14 residues. V shed 1 base and J shed 3 bases, with 9 bases lying between them. CDR3 DNA: TGTGCTAGTGGTTTGGACAGTCATAAAGAGACCCAGTACTTC. It translates to CASGLDSHKETQYF.

This clonotype showed up many times. The CDR3 loop is CASSRRRGTGKNSPLHF. The CDR3 DNA reads as TGTGCCAGCAGCAGACGCCGCGGGACAGGGAAGAATTCACCCCTCCACTTT. The chain has TRBV28 and TRBJ1-6, with TRBD1 identical over 9 bases. CDR3 length equals 17 residues. Germline V CDR1 and CDR2: MDHEN, SYDVKM. V shed 6 bases and J 7 bases; nucleotides not matched to a gene: 13.

The chain uses TRBV7-2 and TRBJ1-1, with D possibly being TRBD1 (5 bases). The CDR3 runs 13 residues. Germline CDR1 is SGHTA and CDR2 is FQGNSA. The V and J ends lost 4 bases and 5 bases respectively, with 11 bases between them. Here the CDR3 DNA reads TGTGCCAGCAGCTCCGGGGCTGAGACTGAAGCTTTCTTT. The encoded protein is CASSSGAETEAFF.

The J gene is TRBJ1-3, the V gene TRBV5-1; perhaps TRBD1 as D (6 bases). The CDR3 has 14 amino acids. V was clipped by 4 bases and J by 4 bases, with 12 bases between them. Germline lookup yields CDR1 SGHRS and CDR2 YFSETQ. The CDR3, as DNA: TGCGCCAGCAGCGAGGGACAACTAGGAAACACCATATATTTT. Protein product: CASSEGQLGNTIYF.

This clonotype was counted ten times or more. V gene TRBV24-1 combines with J gene TRBJ1-1; 10 nucleotides line up with TRBD1. Germline V gene data show CDR1 as KGHDR and CDR2 as SFDVKD. The CDR3 has 16 amino acids. Trimming at V came to 7 bases and at J to 6 bases, leaving 13 bases not matched to a gene. The CDR3 DNA reads TGTGCCACCAGGGGCACCGGGACAGGGGAGGTTGCTGAAGCTTTCTTT. Protein product: CATRGTGTGEVAEAFF.

The V call is TRBV2, the J call TRBJ1-2; D might be TRBD1 (6 bases). The germline V gene encodes CDR1 SNHLY and CDR2 FYNNEI. Trimming took off 6 bases at V and 7 bases at J, with 15 bases between the two ends. The CDR3 runs 13 residues. The DNA of the CDR3 is TGTGCCAGCAGGCGGATCGGGGGCGGTGGCTACACCTTC. Protein sequence: CASRRIGGGGYTF.

The chain joins TRBV6-1 to TRBJ1-2, with 7 bases matching TRBD1. With 5 bases clipped from V and 8 bases from J, the junction kept 8 bases outside the gene matches. The CDR3 has 13 residues. Germline CDR1 reads MNHNS; CDR2 reads SASEGT. CDR3 loop: CASSLDRVGGYTF. CDR3 DNA: TGTGCCAGCAGTTTAGACAGGGTGGGAGGCTACACCTTC.

This clonotype was detected only a few times. The V gene is TRBV9, the J gene TRBJ2-2, with TRBD2 matching over 9 bases. The V gene end was trimmed by 4 bases and the J gene end by 7 bases; junction bases not matched to a gene: 11. The CDR3 is 16 residues long. Germline V lookup: CDR1 SGDLS, CDR2 YYNGEE. CDR3 DNA: TGTGCCAGCAGCCCCCTCGGCGGGAGGGCCTTCGGGGAGCTGTTTTTT. It yields the protein CASSPLGGRAFGELFF.